This TCR beta chain was captured by sequencing in a study of blood T cell repertoires in COVID-19. Overall study: The samples span acute and convalescent COVID-19 from the United States, Italy and Spain. PBMCs, B-cell-depleted T cells, or T cells provided the cDNA or gDNA that made up the material.

V was clipped by 4 bases and J by 1 base, with 10 bases between them. The CDR3 consists of 14 residues. In germline, CDR1 is MNHEY, CDR2 SMNVEV (reference sequence). In the authors' methods: Reference gene primer amplification gave estimated nucleated cell counts. Only in-frame clones appear in the TCRdb table, and some are missing; sequencing was by immunoSEQ multiplex PCR. That table furnishes V, J and clone size, whereas the DNA furnished D and trimming. The sample records around 200,000 clones, 87% being singletons. The TCR sequence derives from a woman between 18 and 29 years old who had recovered from COVID-19. The sequencing input was peripheral blood. The chain couples TRBV27 to TRBJ1-1, with D perhaps TRBD1 (5 bases). CDR3 sequence reads: CASSYTGANTEAFF. The CDR3 bases are TGTGCCAGCAGTTATACAGGTGCGAACACTGAAGCTTTCTTT.